This T cell receptor beta chain was documented in a study of patients and donors after allogeneic stem cell transplantation (dated by TCRdb to about 2020). CDR1 and CDR2, per the germline V gene, are SGHRS and YFSETQ. V trim: 6 bases; J trim: 5 bases; unmatched bases: 10. The CDR3 covers 15 residues, taking in both the cysteine and the phenylalanine. The sequence is cut down to CDR3 DNA, 45 bases in frame from base 1. Receptor amplification or capture employed RT-PCR. Sequenced on a NextSeq 550. The public reads were reanalyzed by TCRdb: fastp trimming at Q25, MiXCR alignment, in-frame beta chains only. Under each unique CDR3 protein, matching rows form one entry showing the most common genes and DNA. A total of about a million distinct CDR3 sequences appear in this sample, more than 15% of them only once. 6% of the sample belongs to the ten largest clones. This clonotype was found a few times. Its antigen has not been determined. The input lacks base qualities; no much larger clone sits a single base away.

Recombination connected TRBV5-1 to TRBJ2-3, with 9 junctional bases fitting TRBD2. Source material: blood, either unsorted or a sorted T cell fraction (not recorded which). The receptor's source is a human donor who was either an allogeneic HSCT recipient or a stem cell or donor lymphocyte infusion donor (not recorded which). It is not recorded whose cells these are; they may come from a transplant donor. For the CDR3, the sequence is CASTKRTSEGDTQYF. The nucleotides are TGCGCCAGCACTAAGAGGACTAGCGAGGGAGATACGCAGTATTTT.